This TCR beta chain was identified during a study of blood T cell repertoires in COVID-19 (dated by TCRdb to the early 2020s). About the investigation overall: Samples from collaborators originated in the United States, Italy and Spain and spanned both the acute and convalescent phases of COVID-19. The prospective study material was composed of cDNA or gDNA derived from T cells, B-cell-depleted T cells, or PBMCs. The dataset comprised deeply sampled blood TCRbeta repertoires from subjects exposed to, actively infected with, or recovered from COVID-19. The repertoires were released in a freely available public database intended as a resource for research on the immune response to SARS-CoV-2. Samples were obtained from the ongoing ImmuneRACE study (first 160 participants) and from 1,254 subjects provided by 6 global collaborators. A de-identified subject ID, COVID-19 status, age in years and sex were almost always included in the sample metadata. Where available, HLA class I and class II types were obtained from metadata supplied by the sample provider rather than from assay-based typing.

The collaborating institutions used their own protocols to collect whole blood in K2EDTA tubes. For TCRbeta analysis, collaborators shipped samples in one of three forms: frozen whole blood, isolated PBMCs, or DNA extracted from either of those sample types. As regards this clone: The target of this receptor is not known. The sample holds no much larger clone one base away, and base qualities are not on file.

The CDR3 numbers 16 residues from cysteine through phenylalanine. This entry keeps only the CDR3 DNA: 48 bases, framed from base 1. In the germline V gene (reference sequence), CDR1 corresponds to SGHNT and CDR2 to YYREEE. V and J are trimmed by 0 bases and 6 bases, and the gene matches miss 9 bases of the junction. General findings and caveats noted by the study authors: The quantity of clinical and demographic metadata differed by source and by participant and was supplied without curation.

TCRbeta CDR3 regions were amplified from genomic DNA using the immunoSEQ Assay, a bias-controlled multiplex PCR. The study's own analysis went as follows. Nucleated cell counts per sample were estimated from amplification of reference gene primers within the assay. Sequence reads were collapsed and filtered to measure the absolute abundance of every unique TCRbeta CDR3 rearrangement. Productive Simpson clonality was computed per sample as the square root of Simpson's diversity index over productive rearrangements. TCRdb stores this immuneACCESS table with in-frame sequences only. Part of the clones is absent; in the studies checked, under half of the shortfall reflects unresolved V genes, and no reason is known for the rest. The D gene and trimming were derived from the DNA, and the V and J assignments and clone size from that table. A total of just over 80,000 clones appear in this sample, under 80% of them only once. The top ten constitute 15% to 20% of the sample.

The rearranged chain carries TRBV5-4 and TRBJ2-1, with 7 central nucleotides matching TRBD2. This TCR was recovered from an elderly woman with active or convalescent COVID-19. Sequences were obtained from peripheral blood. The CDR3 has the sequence CASSLGGEGLGNEQFF. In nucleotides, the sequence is TGTGCCAGCAGCTTGGGAGGGGAGGGGTTAGGCAATGAGCAGTTCTTC.